This TCR beta chain is from a study of regulatory T cells in long-lasting Graves disease. Study-level information: The term persistent Graves' disease signified upward of 5 years on antithyroid drugs with positive TSH receptor antibodies.

This clonotype was seen at least ten times. Its cognate antigen is unknown. Overall study findings and caveats: TRBV28, TRBJ1-2 and TRBJ2-5 were segments that persistent disease favored. Authors noted too few samples as a limitation.

Investigators prepared the TCR beta libraries by applying iRepertoire HTBI primers and Arm-PCR of CDR3 regions. One entry per CDR3 protein results from TCRdb running MiXCR on the multiplex PCR reads. The profile covers nearly 350,000 distinct CDR3 sequences, with about 19% appearing a single time and less than 35% taken by the ten largest. This CDR3 spans 16 amino acids. Looked up from germline, CDR1 is MNHNS and CDR2 is SASEGT. V was pared by 6 bases and J by 5 bases, with 14 bases of the junction left unmatched. Time point given: persistent/refractory GD, antithyroid drugs over 5 years with positive TRAb. The TCR library was made from RNA that had been extracted from PBMCs in TRIzol.

The TCR sequence derives from a female donor with Graves disease. The V gene is TRBV6-1, the J gene TRBJ2-7; TRBD1 agrees at 9 bases. Sequences were derived from peripheral blood mononuclear cells (PBMCs), sampled when the disease was refractory, from a patient treated with antithyroid drugs. The CDR3: CASRKSYGQGYHEQYF. DNA for the CDR3: TGTGCCAGCAGGAAGAGTTACGGACAGGGGTACCACGAGCAGTACTTC.